One sample yielded the 12 T cell receptor beta chains listed below, sequenced in a study of T cells after yellow fever vaccination. Each CDR3 protein gets one entry after TCRdb re-called the 5' RACE reads with MiXCR. The sample yields about 53,000 distinct CDR3 sequences, 7.1% seen once. The specimen comprised CD8+ T cells sorted from PBMCs, sampled on the day of the first yellow fever vaccination. The receptors originated from a man aged 18 to 29 who received the YFV17D yellow fever vaccine.

This clonotype has ten or more counts. This chain links TRBV7-2 with TRBJ1-2; TRBD1 is a possible D gene (5 bases). The germline gives CDR1 SGHTA, CDR2 FQGNSA. Deletions cut 5 bases from V and 0 bases from J, with 16 bases between. There are 16 residues in the CDR3. The CDR3 protein is CASSPPWGSTNYGYTF. The CDR3 DNA reads as TGTGCCAGCAGCCCCCCTTGGGGCTCGACTAACTATGGCTACACCTTC.

Ten or more counts support this clonotype. The genes are TRBV9 and TRBJ2-2, with a tentative D call TRBD2 (5 bases). This CDR3 is 14 amino acids long. The germline V gene encodes CDR1 SGDLS and CDR2 YYNGEE. V was shortened by 0 bases and J by 7 bases, with 10 bases between the two germline ends. CDR3 amino acids: CASSVAYRGGELFF. In DNA form, the CDR3 reads TGTGCCAGCAGCGTAGCTTACCGGGGCGGGGAGCTGTTTTTT. The full variable domain, rest sourced from reference TRBV9 and TRBJ2-2, is DSGVTQTPKHLITATGQRVTLRCSPRSGDLSVYWYQQSLDQGLQFLIQYYNGEERAKGNILERFSAQQFPDLHSELNLSSLELGDSALYFCASSVAYRGGELFFGEGSRLTVL.

This clonotype was seen more than once but under ten times. J is TRBJ1-2 and V is TRBV20-1; TRBD1 matches 8 bases. Germline loops: CDR1 DFQATT, CDR2 SNEGSKA (reference sequence). The V and J ends lost 2 bases and 2 bases, in that order; junction bases with no gene match: 7. This CDR3 has 15 residues. CDR3 nucleotides: TGCAGTGCTAGATTCGATAACAGGGGGAACTATGGCTACACCTTC. Encoded protein: CSARFDNRGNYGYTF.

The rearrangement joins TRBV5-4 to TRBJ2-7; D uncertain. Germline CDR1 SGHNT, CDR2 YYREEE (reference sequence). CDR3 length: 12 amino acids. Deletions cut 7 bases from V and 0 bases from J, with 8 bases between. Written as DNA, the CDR3 is TGTGCCAGCCAAGGTAGCTCCTACGAGCAGTACTTC. As protein: CASQGSSYEQYF.

In its sample, this clonotype was seen many times. The rearrangement links TRBV2 to TRBJ1-3, with D hard to call. Germline V gene lookup returns CDR1 SNHLY and CDR2 FYNNEI. This CDR3 region has 13 residues. V gave up 7 bases and J gave up 0 bases, with 7 bases separating them. In nucleotides, the CDR3 is TGTGCCAGCACCAGTTACTCTGGAAACACCATATATTTT. The encoded protein is CASTSYSGNTIYF.

This clonotype was detected many times. CDR3 region: CASTPARRTDTQYF. CDR3 nucleotide sequence: TGTGCCAGCACCCCGGCTAGAAGAACAGATACGCAGTATTTT. The rearrangement joins TRBV6-2 or TRBV6-3 to TRBJ2-3; no firm D call. The V gene's germline CDR1 is MNHEY and CDR2 SVGEGT. The CDR3 is 14 residues long. The V and J ends lost 7 bases and 3 bases respectively, with 14 bases between them.

CDR3 residues: CASSPEAYWDTEAFF. DNA for the CDR3: TGTGCCAGCAGCCCAGAGGCCTACTGGGACACTGAAGCTTTCTTT. V usage is TRBV7-9 and J usage is TRBJ1-1; D is undetermined. The germline V gene encodes CDR1 SEHNR and CDR2 FQNEAQ (reference sequence). The CDR3 covers 15 residues. Between the trimmed V and J ends, which lost 5 bases and 3 bases, there was a span of 16 bases.

This clonotype was picked up a small number of times. V gene TRBV12-3 or TRBV12-4 combines with J gene TRBJ2-2; D might be TRBD1 or TRBD2, each matching 7 bases. Trimming removed 9 bases at V and 1 base at J, with 12 bases between. This CDR3 contains 14 residues. CDR3 nucleotides: TGTGCCAGTAGCAGGGGGGGGAACACCGGGGAGCTGTTTTTT. This sequence encodes CASSRGGNTGELFF.

This clonotype was seen many times. The rearrangement uses TRBV20-1 and TRBJ2-3, with 7 bases fitting TRBD1. Trimming at V came to 6 bases and at J to 0 bases, leaving 6 bases not matched to a gene. Germline V CDR1 and CDR2: DFQATT, SNEGSKA (reference sequence). The CDR3 contains 14 residues. The CDR3 DNA reads as TGCAGTGCAGGGGACAGTACTAGCACAGATACGCAGTATTTT. Translating it yields CSAGDSTSTDTQYF.

This clonotype was observed many times. The chain has TRBV27 and TRBJ2-5, with 12 bases that match TRBD1. The CDR3 loop spans 15 amino acids. The V and J ends lost 6 bases and 5 bases, in that order; junction bases with no gene match: 7. Germline CDR1 and CDR2: MNHEY and SMNVEV (reference sequence). CDR3 DNA sequence: TGTGCCAGCAGCCCCCGGGACAGGGGGCTCGAGACCCAGTACTTC. Translation: CASSPRDRGLETQYF.

The chain employs TRBV12-2 and TRBJ1-1. TRBV12-2 is a pseudogene segment. This CDR3 contains 8 residues. CDR3 region: CASRFPFF. CDR3 bases: TGTGCAAGTCGCTTCCCTTTCTTT.

This clonotype was seen many times. The rearrangement uses TRBV7-9 and TRBJ1-1; D not certain. Trimming removed 1 base at V and 2 bases at J, with 11 bases between. CDR1 is SEHNR, CDR2 FQNEAQ, per germline (reference sequence). The CDR3 contains 15 residues. The CDR3 is CASSLGLTSNTEAFF. In nucleotides, the CDR3 is TGTGCCAGCAGCTTAGGTCTGACTTCAAACACTGAAGCTTTCTTT.